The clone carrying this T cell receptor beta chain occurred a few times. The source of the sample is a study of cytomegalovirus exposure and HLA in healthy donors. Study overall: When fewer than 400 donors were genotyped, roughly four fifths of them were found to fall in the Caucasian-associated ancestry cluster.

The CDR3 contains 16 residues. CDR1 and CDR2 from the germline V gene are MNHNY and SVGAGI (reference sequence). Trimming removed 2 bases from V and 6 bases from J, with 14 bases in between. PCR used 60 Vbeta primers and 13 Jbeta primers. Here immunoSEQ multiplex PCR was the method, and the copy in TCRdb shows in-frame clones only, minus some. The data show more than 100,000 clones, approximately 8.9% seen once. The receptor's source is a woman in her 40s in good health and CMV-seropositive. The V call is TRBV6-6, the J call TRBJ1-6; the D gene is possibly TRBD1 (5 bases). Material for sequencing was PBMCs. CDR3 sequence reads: CASSYPNGRANSPLHF. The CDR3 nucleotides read TGTGCCAGCAGTTACCCAAACGGCAGGGCTAATTCACCCCTCCACTTT.